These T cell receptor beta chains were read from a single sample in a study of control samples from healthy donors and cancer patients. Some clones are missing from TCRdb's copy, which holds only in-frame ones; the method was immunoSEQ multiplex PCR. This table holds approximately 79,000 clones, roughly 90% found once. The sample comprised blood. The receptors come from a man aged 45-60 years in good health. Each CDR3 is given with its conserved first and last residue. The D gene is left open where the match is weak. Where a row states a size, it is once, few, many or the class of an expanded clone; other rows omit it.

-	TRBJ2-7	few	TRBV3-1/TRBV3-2	TGTGCCAGCAGCCACCATAGGGACTACGAGCAGTACTTC	CASSHHRDYEQYF
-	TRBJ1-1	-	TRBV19	TGTGCCAGTAGTCGGCAGGGGAATATTGGCACTGAAGCTTTCTTT	CASSRQGNIGTEAFF
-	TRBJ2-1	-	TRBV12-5	TGTGCTAGTGGTTTGGTAGTTACGGGCGCTACCTACAATGAGCAGTTCTTC	CASGLVVTGATYNEQFF
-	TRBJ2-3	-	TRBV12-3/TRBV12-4	TGTGCCAGCAGCCTCTATAGCACAGATACGCAGTATTTT	CASSLYSTDTQYF
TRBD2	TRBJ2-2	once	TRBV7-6	TGTGCCAGCAGCGGACTAGCCCCCGGTACCGGGGAGCTGTTTTTT	CASSGLAPGTGELFF
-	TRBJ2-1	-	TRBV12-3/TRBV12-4	TGTGCCAGCAGTTTTGGTTTTAGAGATGAGCAGTTCTTC	CASSFGFRDEQFF
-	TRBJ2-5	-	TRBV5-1	TGCGCCAGCAGCTTTTCGCGGGGGCCGGGGGAGACCCAGTACTTC	CASSFSRGPGETQYF
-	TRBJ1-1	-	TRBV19	TGTGCCAGTAGTATGAGGGCCCCAGGGAAGAACACTGAAGCTTTCTTT	CASSMRAPGKNTEAFF
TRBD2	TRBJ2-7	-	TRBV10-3	TGTGCCATCAGTGAGTCGAGGGTAGCGGGGACCACCTACGAGCAGTACTTC	CAISESRVAGTTYEQYF
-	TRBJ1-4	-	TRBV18	TGTGCCAGCTCACGGGAGGCAGGCGAAAAACTGTTTTTT	CASSREAGEKLFF
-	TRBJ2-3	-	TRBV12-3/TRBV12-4	TGTGCCAGCATGCAAACGGGGACAGATACGCAGTATTTT	CASMQTGTDTQYF
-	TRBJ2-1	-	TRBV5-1	TGCGCCAGCAGCTTGGCCGGAGGCAATGAGCAGTTCTTC	CASSLAGGNEQFF
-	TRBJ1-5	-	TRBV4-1	TGCGCCAGCAGCCAAACAGGGACTGTGTACCCCCAGCATTTT	CASSQTGTVYPQHF
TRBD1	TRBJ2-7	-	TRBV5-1	TGCGCCAGCAGCTTGGGGGGACAGGGGGCGCGGGAGCAGTACTTC	CASSLGGQGAREQYF
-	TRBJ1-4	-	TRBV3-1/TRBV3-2	TGTGCCAGCAGCCAAGGCGGGGTCTCGGAAAAACTGTTTTTT	CASSQGGVSEKLFF
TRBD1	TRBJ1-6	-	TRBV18	TGTGCCAGCTCACCGAACGACAGGGATTCACCCCTCCACTTT	CASSPNDRDSPLHF
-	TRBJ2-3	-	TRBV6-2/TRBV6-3	TGTGCCAGCAGCCGAGATACGCAGTATTTT	CASSRDTQYF
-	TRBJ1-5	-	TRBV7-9	TGTGCCAGCAGCCCCCGAGGGGATCGGAATCAGCCCCAGCATTTT	CASSPRGDRNQPQHF
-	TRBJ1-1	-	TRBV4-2	TGTGCCAGCAGCCGGGAACTAGGGACGGCCCCAGAAGCTTTCTTT	CASSRELGTAPEAFF
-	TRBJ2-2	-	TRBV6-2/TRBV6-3	TGTGCCAGCAGTTACTACTCGGGGGAGCTGTTTTTT	CASSYYSGELFF
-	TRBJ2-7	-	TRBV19	TGTGCCAGTAGCCCACGTTATGGGCGTAAGGAGCAGTACTTC	CASSPRYGRKEQYF
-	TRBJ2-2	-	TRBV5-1	TGCGCCAGCAGCTTGAGAGGGGCGAACACCGGGGAGCTGTTTTTT	CASSLRGANTGELFF
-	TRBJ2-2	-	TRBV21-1	TGTGCCAGCAGCGTCCCGGACAGGGGGCTAATATCAACCGGGGAGCTGTTTTTT	CASSVPDRGLISTGELFF